This passage covers 22 T cell receptor beta chains from one sample sequenced in a study of PD-L1 blockade in urothelial cancer. This sample's time point: peripheral blood 6 weeks after treatment start. Some clones are missing from TCRdb's copy, which holds only in-frame ones; the method was immunoSEQ multiplex PCR. The sample yields roughly 120,000 clones, approximately 90% seen once. Sequenced here: PBMCs, sampled around atezolizumab (anti-PD-L1) treatment. All receptors derive from a man in his sixties with urothelial cancer.

The rearrangement links TRBV9 to TRBJ2-1; D may be TRBD2 (6 bases). Trimming took off 1 base at V and 1 base at J, with 9 bases between the two ends. This CDR3 contains 15 residues. Germline CDR1 is SGDLS and CDR2 is YYNGEE. The CDR3 region is CASSVRAGSYNEQFF. In DNA form, the CDR3 reads TGTGCCAGCAGCGTACGGGCGGGATCCTACAATGAGCAGTTCTTC. The full variable domain, rest sourced from reference TRBV9 and TRBJ2-1, is DSGVTQTPKHLITATGQRVTLRCSPRSGDLSVYWYQQSLDQGLQFLIQYYNGEERAKGNILERFSAQQFPDLHSELNLSSLELGDSALYFCASSVRAGSYNEQFFGPGTRLTVL.

The chain combines TRBV2 with TRBJ2-2; 11 bases agree with TRBD1. This CDR3 region has 14 residues. V trimming: 6 bases; J trimming: 4 bases; junction bases outside the gene matches: 1. Germline loops: CDR1 SNHLY, CDR2 FYNNEI. Here the CDR3 reads CASRGTGGTGELFF. DNA of the CDR3: TGTGCCAGCAGAGGGACAGGGGGCACCGGGGAGCTGTTTTTT.

The chain recombines TRBV28 with TRBJ2-1; 12 positions match TRBD1. Germline CDR1 MDHEN, CDR2 SYDVKM. Trimming at V came to 5 bases and at J to 5 bases, leaving 7 bases not matched to a gene. There are 16 residues in the CDR3. The CDR3 DNA follows: TGTGCCAGCAGTCCGAGGGACAGGGGGCCGCACAATGAGCAGTTCTTC. Translating it yields CASSPRDRGPHNEQFF. Filled out from reference TRBV28 and TRBJ2-1, the complete variable domain reads DVKVTQSSRYLVKRTGEKVFLECVQDMDHENMFWYRQDPGLGLRLIYFSYDVKMKEKGDIPEGYSVSREKKERFSLILESASTNQTSMYLCASSPRDRGPHNEQFFGPGTRLTVL.

The genes are TRBV5-6 and TRBJ2-2, with 11 positions matching TRBD1. V dropped 4 bases and J dropped 6; count of bases not matched to a gene: 2. The CDR3 covers 14 residues. Germline V CDR1 and CDR2: SGHDT, YYEEEE. In nucleotides, the CDR3 is TGTGCCAGCAGCGGGGGACAGGGGGCCGGGGAGCTGTTTTTT. Its translation: CASSGGQGAGELFF.

The rearrangement uses TRBV28 and TRBJ2-3; the match to TRBD2 covers 7 bases. Looked up from germline, CDR1 is MDHEN and CDR2 is SYDVKM. V trimming: 4 bases; J trimming: 0 bases; junction bases outside the gene matches: 10. This CDR3 comprises 17 residues. CDR3 sequence: CASSSPSWRGSTDTQYF. CDR3 sequence (DNA): TGTGCCAGCAGTTCCCCCAGTTGGCGGGGGAGCACAGATACGCAGTATTTT.

A few counts support this clone. The V gene is TRBV4-1, the J gene TRBJ2-7, with 9 bases identical to TRBD1. The CDR3 runs to 16 residues. Trimming took 4 bases from V and 0 from J; bases not matched to a gene: 7. Germline CDR1 is MGHRA and CDR2 is YSYEKL. CDR3 in DNA: TGCGCCAGCAGCCGTCCCGGGACAGGGAGCTCCTACGAGCAGTACTTC. Translating it yields CASSRPGTGSSYEQYF.

The chain has TRBV7-2 and TRBJ1-1; perhaps TRBD1 as D (6 bases). Germline CDR1 and CDR2: SGHTA and FQGNSA. Trimming removed 3 bases from V and 1 base from J, with 9 bases in between. The CDR3 covers 14 residues. DNA for the CDR3: TGTGCCAGCAGCTTTCTACAGGGGAACACTGAAGCTTTCTTT. It translates to CASSFLQGNTEAFF.

The chain is built from TRBV29-1 and TRBJ2-3; TRBD2 matches at 12 bases. The germline V gene encodes CDR1 SQVTM and CDR2 ANQGSEA. This CDR3 has 17 amino acids. The J segment lost 5 bases and the V segment lost 3 bases, leaving 12 bases of the junction unmatched. This CDR3 reads CSVEGTVQTSGGDTQYF. For the CDR3, the DNA is TGCAGCGTTGAGGGGACCGTACAGACTAGCGGGGGAGATACGCAGTATTTT.

Of note for this clone: Relative to the germline gene, one junction end is altered; a read error may explain this. The chain links TRBV4-3 to TRBJ2-1; no firm D call. CDR3 size: 15 residues. Germline CDR1 is LGHNA and CDR2 is YSLEER. CDR3 DNA: TGCGCCAGCAACCAAGACTGGAGCTCCTACAATGAGCAGTTCTTC. It specifies CASNQDWSSYNEQFF.

This chain joins TRBV4-2 and TRBJ2-3, with 12 bases identical to TRBD2. The CDR3 has 16 residues. J lost 5 bases, V lost 6 bases, and 9 bases had no gene match. The germline gives CDR1 LGHNA, CDR2 YNFKEQ. CDR3 sequence reads: CASRKLAGGSGDTQYF. CDR3 DNA: TGTGCCAGCAGAAAACTAGCGGGGGGTTCCGGAGATACGCAGTATTTT.

This clone was seen more than once but under ten times. This chain links TRBV11-2 with TRBJ1-1; possible D gene TRBD1, 6 bases. The CDR3 contains 15 residues. Germline CDR1 is SGHAT and CDR2 is FQNNGV. Trimming left V 5 bases short and J 0 bases short, with 13 bases between. CDR3 bases: TGTGCCAGCAGCGCGATCAGGGACATGAACACTGAAGCTTTCTTT. Protein: CASSAIRDMNTEAFF.

The chain uses TRBV7-3 and TRBJ2-6; D call uncertain. Trimming took 3 bases from V and 4 from J, leaving 4 bases between them. CDR1 is SGHTA, CDR2 FQGTGA, per germline. The CDR3 is made up of 13 amino acids. The CDR3 region has the DNA TGTGCCAGCAGCTTTGGCGGGGCCAACGTCCTGACTTTC. Translated, it gives CASSFGGANVLTF.

V is TRBV2 and J is TRBJ2-3; no definite D call. CDR1 is SNHLY, CDR2 FYNNEI, per germline. With 6 bases removed from V and 2 bases from J, the gap between germline ends came to 3 bases. This CDR3 spans 11 amino acids. The CDR3 reads CASRYTDTQYF. CDR3 DNA: TGTGCCAGCAGGTACACAGATACGCAGTATTTT.

This clone showed up just a few times. The chain is built from TRBV5-1 and TRBJ1-2; the match to TRBD1 covers 8 bases. Germline lookup yields CDR1 SGHRS and CDR2 YFSETQ. The CDR3 has 14 residues. The V segment lost 4 bases and the J segment 4 bases; nucleotides outside the gene matches: 6. The CDR3 spells CASSGDRRGYGYTF. CDR3 in DNA: TGCGCCAGCAGCGGGGACAGGCGCGGCTATGGCTACACCTTC.

The chain carries TRBV6-1 and TRBJ1-1; possible D gene TRBD1, 5 bases. Germline V lookup: CDR1 MNHNS, CDR2 SASEGT. V was shortened by 8 bases and J by 6 bases, with 7 bases between the two germline ends. The CDR3 contains 10 residues. The CDR3 DNA follows: TGTGCCAGCGGGGGGGCTGAAGCTTTCTTT. This encodes CASGGAEAFF.

The CDR3 reads CASSSRGLAGQFF. DNA for the CDR3: TGTGCCAGCAGCTCCCGGGGACTAGCGGGGCAGTTCTTC. The rearrangement joins TRBV7-8 to TRBJ2-1; TRBD2 matches at 12 bases. The germline V gene has CDR1 SGHVS and CDR2 FQNEAQ. V lost 4 bases, J lost 12 bases, and 4 bases stayed unmatched. The CDR3 loop spans 13 amino acids. Complete variable domain (other parts from reference TRBV7-8 and TRBJ2-1): GAGVSQSPRYKVAKRGQDVALRCDPISGHVSLFWYQQALGQGPEFLTYFQNEAQLDKSGLPSDRFFAERPEGSVSTLKIQRTQQEDSAVYLCASSSRGLAGQFFGPGTRLTVL.

V usage is TRBV19 and J usage is TRBJ2-7, with 8 bases fitting TRBD1. The CDR3 contains 16 residues. J lost 0 bases, V lost 1 base, and 5 bases had no gene match. The germline CDR1 and CDR2 sequences are LNHDA and SQIVND (reference sequence). The CDR3 DNA is TGTGCCAGTAGTATAGGATGGACAGGGAACTCCTACGAGCAGTACTTC. Residues: CASSIGWTGNSYEQYF.

This rearrangement joins TRBV5-1 to TRBJ2-3, with TRBD2 identical over 11 bases. The CDR3 spans 18 residues. Germline CDR1 reads SGHRS; CDR2 reads YFSETQ. Trimming removed 2 bases from V and 3 bases from J; junction bases left unmatched: 11. The CDR3 region is CASSFELAGEAGTDTQYF. DNA of the CDR3: TGCGCCAGCAGCTTCGAACTAGCGGGAGAGGCGGGAACAGATACGCAGTATTTT.

The DNA for the CDR3 is TGTGCCAGCAGTCCAGGGAATTCTAAGGAGACCCAGTACTTC. It codes for CASSPGNSKETQYF. The rearrangement uses TRBV6-4 and TRBJ2-5, with a weak D call TRBD1 (5 bases). CDR3 length: 14 amino acids. With 5 bases removed from V and 5 bases from J, the gap between germline ends came to 15 bases. Germline-derived CDR1 and CDR2 are MRHNA and SNTAGT.

Comment on this clone: The sample contains more than one DNA sequence encoding this CDR3. The V call is TRBV5-1, the J call TRBJ2-1; 12 bases are shared with TRBD2. The CDR3 spans 17 residues. Germline values: CDR1 SGHRS, CDR2 YFSETQ. The V segment lost 3 bases and the J segment 0 bases; nucleotides outside the gene matches: 4. The CDR3 DNA reads as TGCGCCAGCAGCTCCGGACTAGCGGGGACCTCCTACAATGAGCAGTTCTTC. It specifies CASSSGLAGTSYNEQFF.

The chain carries TRBV27 and TRBJ1-2, with TRBD1 as a possible D gene (5 bases). CDR1 MNHEY and CDR2 SMNVEV come from the germline V gene (reference sequence). CDR3 size: 13 residues. V shed 8 bases and J shed 4 bases, with 14 bases lying between them. CDR3 bases: TGTGCCAGCTCTCGGGGGGATGGCTATGGCTACACCTTC. Its protein is CASSRGDGYGYTF.

The rearrangement uses TRBV9 and TRBJ2-1, with 12 bases identical to TRBD2. In germline, CDR1 is SGDLS, CDR2 YYNGEE. Trimming took 0 bases from V and 10 from J; bases not matched to a gene: 17. The CDR3 runs to 19 residues. The CDR3 reads CASSVAPLATSGRTREQFF. DNA for the CDR3: TGTGCCAGCAGCGTAGCTCCCTTGGCAACTAGCGGGAGGACCCGCGAGCAGTTCTTC.